The clone carrying this T cell receptor beta chain has a count of ten or more. The entry originates in a study of T cell repertoires in cytomegalovirus infection. The V and J ends lost 3 bases and 0 bases, in that order; junction bases with no gene match: 11. The length of the CDR3 is 20 residues. The germline CDR1 and CDR2 sequences are MNHNS and SASEGT. TCRdb re-called the reads with MiXCR, one entry per CDR3 protein. The sample includes hundreds of thousands of distinct CDR3 sequences, roughly a tenth of them seen just once. The chain uses TRBV6-1 and TRBJ2-1, with 13 nucleotides matching TRBD2. This TCR came from a human donor in good health (CMV status not recorded). Some clones in this sample may be carry-over from other donors' samples. Sequencing used PBMCs. This CDR3 is CASSDARGLAGAISYNEQFF. The DNA for the CDR3 is TGTGCCAGCAGTGATGCCCGCGGACTAGCGGGGGCCATCTCCTACAATGAGCAGTTCTTC.